Detailed here is one T cell receptor (beta chain). As yet, its antigen is unknown. In the PCR, 60 Vbeta and 13 Jbeta primers were used. Method: immunoSEQ multiplex PCR; TCRdb's copy keeps in-frame clones and lacks some. The sample includes 200,000 or so clones, under 80% of them seen just once. This sample was included in a study of cytomegalovirus exposure and HLA in healthy donors. Study details: Ancestry clustering placed about 86% of around 400 genotyped donors in the Caucasian-associated cluster.

Whole-study findings and limits: An analysis that came later showed most CMV-associated TCR beta chains appearing HLA-restricted. It was about 150 TCR beta chains that were listed as cytomegalovirus-associated. There were some public TCRs occurring in many donors, but most TCR sequences were rare.

The sequence came from a girl aged 2 to 10 in good health and CMV-seronegative. The source material was PBMCs.

CDR3 DNA sequence: TGTGCCAGCAGTGAACGGGTGACCTACGAGCAGTACTTC. This sequence encodes CASSERVTYEQYF. The chain is built from TRBV6-1 and TRBJ2-7; D remains ambiguous. This CDR3 spans 13 amino acids. Germline CDR1 and CDR2: MNHNS and SASEGT. Trimming took 2 bases from V and 2 from J, leaving 7 bases between them.